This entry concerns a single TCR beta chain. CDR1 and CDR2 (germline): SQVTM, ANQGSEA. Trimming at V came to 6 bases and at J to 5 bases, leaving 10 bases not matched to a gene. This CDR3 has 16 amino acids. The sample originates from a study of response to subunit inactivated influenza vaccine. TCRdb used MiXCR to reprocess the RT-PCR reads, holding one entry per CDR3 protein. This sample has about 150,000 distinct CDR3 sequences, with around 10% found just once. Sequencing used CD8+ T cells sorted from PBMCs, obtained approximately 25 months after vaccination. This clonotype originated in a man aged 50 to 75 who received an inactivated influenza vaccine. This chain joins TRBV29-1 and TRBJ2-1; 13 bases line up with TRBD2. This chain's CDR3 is CSVHALGTSGDNEQFF. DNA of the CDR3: TGCAGCGTCCACGCCCTTGGGACTAGCGGGGACAATGAGCAGTTCTTC.